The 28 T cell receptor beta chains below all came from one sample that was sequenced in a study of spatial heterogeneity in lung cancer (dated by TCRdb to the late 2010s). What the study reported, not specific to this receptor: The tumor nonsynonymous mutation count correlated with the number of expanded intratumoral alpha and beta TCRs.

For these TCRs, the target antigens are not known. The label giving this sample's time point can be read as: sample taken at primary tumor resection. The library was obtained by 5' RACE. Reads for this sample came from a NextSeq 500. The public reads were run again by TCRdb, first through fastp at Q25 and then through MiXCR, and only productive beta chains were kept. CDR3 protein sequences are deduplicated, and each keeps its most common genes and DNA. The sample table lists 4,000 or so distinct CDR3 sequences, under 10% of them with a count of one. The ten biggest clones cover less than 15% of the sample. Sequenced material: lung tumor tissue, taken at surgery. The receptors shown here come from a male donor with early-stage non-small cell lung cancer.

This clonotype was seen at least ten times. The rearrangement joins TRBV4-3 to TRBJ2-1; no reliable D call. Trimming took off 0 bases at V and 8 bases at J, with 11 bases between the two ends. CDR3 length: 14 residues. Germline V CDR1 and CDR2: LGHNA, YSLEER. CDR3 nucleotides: TGCGCCAGCAGCCAAGAAAGCGAAAGCGATGAGCAGTTCTTC. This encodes CASSQESESDEQFF.

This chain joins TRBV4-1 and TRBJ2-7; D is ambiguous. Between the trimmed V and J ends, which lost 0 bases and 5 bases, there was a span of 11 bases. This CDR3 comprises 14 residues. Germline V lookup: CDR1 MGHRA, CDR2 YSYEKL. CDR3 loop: CASSQDQQSHEQYF. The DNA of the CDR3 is TGCGCCAGCAGCCAAGACCAACAGTCCCACGAGCAGTACTTC.

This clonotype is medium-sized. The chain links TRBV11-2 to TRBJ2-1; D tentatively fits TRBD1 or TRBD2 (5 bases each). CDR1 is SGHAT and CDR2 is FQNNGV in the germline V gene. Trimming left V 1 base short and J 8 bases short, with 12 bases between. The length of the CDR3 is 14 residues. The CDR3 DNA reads TGTGCCAGCAGCTTAGTGGGGGTCATGGATGAGCAGTTCTTC. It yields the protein CASSLVGVMDEQFF.

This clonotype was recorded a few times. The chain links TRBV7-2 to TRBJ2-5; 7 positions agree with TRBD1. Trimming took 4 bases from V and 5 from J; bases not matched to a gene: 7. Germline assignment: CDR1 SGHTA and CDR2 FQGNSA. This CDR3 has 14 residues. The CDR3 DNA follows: TGTGCCAGCAGCTCGCGACAGGGCTCGGAGACCCAGTACTTC. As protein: CASSSRQGSETQYF.

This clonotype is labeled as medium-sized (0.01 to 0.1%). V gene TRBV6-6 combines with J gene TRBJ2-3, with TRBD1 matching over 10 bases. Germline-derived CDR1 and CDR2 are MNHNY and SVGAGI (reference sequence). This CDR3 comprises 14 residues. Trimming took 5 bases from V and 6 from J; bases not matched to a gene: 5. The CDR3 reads CASSRQGALDTQYF. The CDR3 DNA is TGTGCCAGCAGTAGACAGGGGGCTCTTGATACGCAGTATTTT.

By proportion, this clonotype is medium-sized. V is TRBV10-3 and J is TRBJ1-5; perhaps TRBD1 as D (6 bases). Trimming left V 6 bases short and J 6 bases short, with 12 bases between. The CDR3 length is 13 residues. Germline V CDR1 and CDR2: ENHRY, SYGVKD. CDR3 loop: CAISETGAQPQHF. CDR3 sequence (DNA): TGTGCCATCAGCGAGACAGGAGCTCAGCCCCAGCATTTT.

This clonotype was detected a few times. This CDR3 reads CASRPAGGVDTQYF. Written as DNA, the CDR3 is TGTGCCAGCAGGCCAGCGGGAGGGGTGGATACGCAGTATTTT. The chain is built from TRBV6-5 and TRBJ2-3; 10 bases line up with TRBD2. The CDR3 sequence is 14 residues long. The V segment lost 6 bases and the J segment 6 bases; nucleotides outside the gene matches: 6. In germline, CDR1 is MNHEY, CDR2 SVGAGI.

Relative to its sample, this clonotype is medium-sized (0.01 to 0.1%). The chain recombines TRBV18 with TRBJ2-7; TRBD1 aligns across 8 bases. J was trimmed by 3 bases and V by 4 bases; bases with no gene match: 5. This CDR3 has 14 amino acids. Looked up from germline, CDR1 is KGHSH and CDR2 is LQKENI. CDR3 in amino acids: CASSLGDRSYEQYF. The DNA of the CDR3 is TGTGCCAGCTCACTCGGGGACAGGAGCTACGAGCAGTACTTC. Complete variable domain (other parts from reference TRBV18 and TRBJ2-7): NAGVMQNPRHLVRRRGQEARLRCSPMKGHSHVYWYRQLPEEGLKFMVYLQKENIIDESGMPKERFSAEFPKEGPSILRIQQVVRGDSAAYFCASSLGDRSYEQYFGPGTRLTVT.

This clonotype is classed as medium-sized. The DNA of the CDR3 is TGCAGTGCTACCAGCGGGAGTAATAGAAATGAGCAGTTCTTC. Translation gives CSATSGSNRNEQFF. J is TRBJ2-1 and V is TRBV20-1, with TRBD2 identical over 8 bases. The germline CDR1 and CDR2 sequences are DFQATT and SNEGSKA (reference sequence). CDR3 length: 14 residues. The trim removed 4 bases at V and 7 bases at J, leaving 9 bases unmatched.

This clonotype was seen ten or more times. CDR3 bases: TGTGCCAGCAGCTTCGACAGACAAGAGACCCAGTACTTC. This encodes CASSFDRQETQYF. The V call is TRBV7-8, the J call TRBJ2-5; tentative D call: TRBD1 (5 bases). V lost 3 bases, J lost 2 bases, and 7 bases lay in between. CDR1 SGHVS and CDR2 FQNEAQ come from the germline V gene. This CDR3 is built from 13 residues.

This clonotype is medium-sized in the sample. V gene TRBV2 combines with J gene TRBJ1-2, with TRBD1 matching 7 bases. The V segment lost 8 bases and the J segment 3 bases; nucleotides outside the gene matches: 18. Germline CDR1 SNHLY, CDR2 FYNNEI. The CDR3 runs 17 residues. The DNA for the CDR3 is TGTGCCAGCCTCCGGACAGGATCTTTGTATGGGGACTATGGCTACACCTTC. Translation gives CASLRTGSLYGDYGYTF.

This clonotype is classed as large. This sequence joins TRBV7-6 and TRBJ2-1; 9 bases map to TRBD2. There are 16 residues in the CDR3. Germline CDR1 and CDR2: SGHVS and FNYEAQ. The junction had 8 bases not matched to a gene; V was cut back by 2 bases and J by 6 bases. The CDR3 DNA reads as TGTGCCAGCAGCTTATCCTCCGGGACTAGCAGCAATGAGCAGTTCTTC. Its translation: CASSLSSGTSSNEQFF.

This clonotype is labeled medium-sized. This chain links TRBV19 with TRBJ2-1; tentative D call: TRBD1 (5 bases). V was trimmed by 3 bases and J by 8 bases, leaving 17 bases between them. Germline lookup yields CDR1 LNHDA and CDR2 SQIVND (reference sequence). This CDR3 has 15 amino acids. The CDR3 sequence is CASSMETAPGDEQFF. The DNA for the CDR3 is TGTGCCAGTAGTATGGAGACAGCCCCTGGCGATGAGCAGTTCTTC. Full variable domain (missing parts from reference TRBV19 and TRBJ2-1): DGGITQSPKYLFRKEGQNVTLSCEQNLNHDAMYWYRQDPGQGLRLIYYSQIVNDFQKGDIAEGYSVSREKKESFPLTVTSAQKNPTAFYLCASSMETAPGDEQFFGPGTRLTVL.

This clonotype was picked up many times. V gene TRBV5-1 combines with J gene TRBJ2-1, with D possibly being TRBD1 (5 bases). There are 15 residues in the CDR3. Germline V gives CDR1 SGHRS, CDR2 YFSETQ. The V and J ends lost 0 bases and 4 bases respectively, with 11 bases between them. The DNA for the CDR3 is TGCGCCAGCAGCTTGGAGGGGTCCTGGTACAATGAGCAGTTCTTC. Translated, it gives CASSLEGSWYNEQFF.

The CDR3 reads CATESLTDTQYF. In DNA form, the CDR3 reads TGTGCCACAGAGAGTCTCACAGATACGCAGTATTTT. J is TRBJ2-3 and V is TRBV24-1, with D uncertain. Between the trimmed V and J ends, which lost 10 bases and 2 bases, there was a span of 9 bases. Germline CDR1 and CDR2: KGHDR and SFDVKD. The CDR3 has 12 amino acids.

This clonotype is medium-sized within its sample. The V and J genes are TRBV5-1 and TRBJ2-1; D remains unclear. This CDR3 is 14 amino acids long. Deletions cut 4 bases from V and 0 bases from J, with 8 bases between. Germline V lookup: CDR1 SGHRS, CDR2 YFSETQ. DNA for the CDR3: TGCGCCAGCAGCCGAATGAGCTCCTACAATGAGCAGTTCTTC. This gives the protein CASSRMSSYNEQFF.

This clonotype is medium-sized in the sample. The CDR3 region has the DNA TGCGCCAGCAGCTTTACAGGGGAACAGCCCCAGCATTTT. Translation: CASSFTGEQPQHF. This rearrangement joins TRBV5-1 to TRBJ1-5; TRBD1 matches at 7 bases. The germline CDR1 and CDR2 sequences are SGHRS and YFSETQ. V dropped 2 bases and J dropped 7; count of bases not matched to a gene: 3. This CDR3 region has 13 residues.

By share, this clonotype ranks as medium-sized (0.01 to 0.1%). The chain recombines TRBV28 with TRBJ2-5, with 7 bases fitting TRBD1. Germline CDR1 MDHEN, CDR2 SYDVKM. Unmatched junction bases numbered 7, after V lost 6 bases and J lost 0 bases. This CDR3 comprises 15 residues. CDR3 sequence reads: CASRNSDRDQETQYF. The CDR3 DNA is TGTGCCAGCAGGAATTCAGACAGGGACCAAGAGACCCAGTACTTC. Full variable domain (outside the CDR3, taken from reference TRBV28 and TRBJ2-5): DVKVTQSSRYLVKRTGEKVFLECVQDMDHENMFWYRQDPGLGLRLIYFSYDVKMKEKGDIPEGYSVSREKKERFSLILESASTNQTSMYLCASRNSDRDQETQYFGPGTRLLVL.

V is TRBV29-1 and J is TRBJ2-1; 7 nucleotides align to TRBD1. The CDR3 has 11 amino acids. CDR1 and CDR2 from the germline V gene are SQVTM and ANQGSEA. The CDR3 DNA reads TGCAGGGCCGGGACAGCTTATGAGCAGTTCTTC. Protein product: CRAGTAYEQFF.

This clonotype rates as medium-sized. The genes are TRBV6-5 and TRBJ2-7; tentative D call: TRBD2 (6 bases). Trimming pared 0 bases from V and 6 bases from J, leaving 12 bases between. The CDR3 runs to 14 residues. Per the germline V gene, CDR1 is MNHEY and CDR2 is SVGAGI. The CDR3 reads CASSYSSQEGEQYF. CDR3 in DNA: TGTGCCAGCAGTTACTCGAGTCAGGAGGGCGAGCAGTACTTC.

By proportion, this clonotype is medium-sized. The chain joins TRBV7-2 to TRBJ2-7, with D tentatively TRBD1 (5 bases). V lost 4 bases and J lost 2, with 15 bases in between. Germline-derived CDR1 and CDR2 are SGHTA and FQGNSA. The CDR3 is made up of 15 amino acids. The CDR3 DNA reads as TGTGCCAGCAGCTCGATCTCGACAGCAGCCTACGAGCAGTACTTC. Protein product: CASSSISTAAYEQYF.

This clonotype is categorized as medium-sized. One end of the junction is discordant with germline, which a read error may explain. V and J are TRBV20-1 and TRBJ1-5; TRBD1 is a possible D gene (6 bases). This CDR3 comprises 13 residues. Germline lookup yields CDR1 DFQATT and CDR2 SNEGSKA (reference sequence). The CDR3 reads CSASGQSDQPQHF. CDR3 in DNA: TGCAGTGCTAGTGGACAGTCCGATCAACCCCAGCATTTT.

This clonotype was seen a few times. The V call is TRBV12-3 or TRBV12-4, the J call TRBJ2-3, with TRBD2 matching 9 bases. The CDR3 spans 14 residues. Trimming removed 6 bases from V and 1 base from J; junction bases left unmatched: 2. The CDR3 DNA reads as TGTGCCAGCAGGTGGACTAGCGGCACAGATACGCAGTATTTT. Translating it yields CASRWTSGTDTQYF.

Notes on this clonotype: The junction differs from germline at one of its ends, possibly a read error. The CDR3 sequence is CASSITEMNTEAFF. DNA for the CDR3: TGTGCCAGCAGCATTACAGAGATGAACACTGAAGCTTTCTTC. The V gene is TRBV7-2, the J gene TRBJ1-1; D is uncertain. The CDR3 has 14 amino acids. Germline V lookup: CDR1 SGHTA, CDR2 FQGNSA.

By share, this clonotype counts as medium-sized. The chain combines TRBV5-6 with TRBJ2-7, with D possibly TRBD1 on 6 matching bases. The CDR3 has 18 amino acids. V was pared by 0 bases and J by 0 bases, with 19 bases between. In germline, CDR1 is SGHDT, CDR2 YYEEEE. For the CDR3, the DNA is TGTGCCAGCAGCTTGGGCCCCCCGCAGGGGTCGAGCTCCTACGAGCAGTACTTC. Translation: CASSLGPPQGSSSYEQYF. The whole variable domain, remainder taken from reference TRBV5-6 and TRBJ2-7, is DAGVTQSPTHLIKTRGQQVTLRCSPKSGHDTVSWYQQALGQGPQFIFQYYEEEERQRGNFPDRFSGHQFPNYSSELNVNALLLGDSALYLCASSLGPPQGSSSYEQYFGPGTRLTVT.

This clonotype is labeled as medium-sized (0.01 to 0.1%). The CDR3 nucleotides are TGTGCCAGCACCTCATCCGGGCCCAATCAGCCCCAGCATTTT. This translates into CASTSSGPNQPQHF. This chain uses TRBV6-2 or TRBV6-3 with TRBJ1-5, with D hard to call. CDR1 and CDR2 (germline): MNHEY, SVGEGT. The CDR3 covers 14 residues. The V and J ends lost 7 bases and 3 bases respectively, with 13 bases between them.

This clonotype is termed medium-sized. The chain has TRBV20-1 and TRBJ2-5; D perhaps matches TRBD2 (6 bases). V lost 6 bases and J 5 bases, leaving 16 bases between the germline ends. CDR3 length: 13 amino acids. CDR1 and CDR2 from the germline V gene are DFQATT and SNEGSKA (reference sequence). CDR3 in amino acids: CSALPSAIETQYF. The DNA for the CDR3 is TGCAGTGCCTTGCCTAGCGCGATCGAGACCCAGTACTTC.

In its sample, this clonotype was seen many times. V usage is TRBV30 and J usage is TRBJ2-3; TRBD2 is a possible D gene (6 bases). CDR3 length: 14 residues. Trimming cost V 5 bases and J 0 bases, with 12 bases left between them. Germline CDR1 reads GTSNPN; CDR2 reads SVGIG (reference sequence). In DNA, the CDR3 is TGTGCCTGGTCGACCGGGAGAAGCACAGATACGCAGTATTTT. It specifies CAWSTGRSTDTQYF. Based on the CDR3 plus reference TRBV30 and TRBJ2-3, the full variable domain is SQTIHQWPATLVQPVGSPLSLECTVEGTSNPNLYWYRQAAGRGLQLLFYSVGIGQISSEVPQNLSASRPQDRQFILSSKKLLLSDSGFYLCAWSTGRSTDTQYFGPGTRLTVL.